This entry lists 21 T cell receptor beta chains sequenced from one sample in a study of CD4 T cells in relation to SARS-CoV-2 and coronaviruses. Their antigen targets remain unknown. The data were produced by immunoSEQ multiplex PCR, yet TCRdb's version contains in-frame clones alone and is incomplete. The sample gives 21,000 or so clones, around 72% of which show up once; over 9% is in the top ten. The unexposed donors gave CD4+ T cells in about 2011-2019, prior to COVID-19. CD4+ T cells were isolated from the cells after around 9 days of culture. The sequenced sample was CD4+ T cells from PBMCs, cultured in vitro. The receptors were sampled from a human donor in good health.

The chain is built from TRBV10-3 and TRBJ2-3, with a tentative D call TRBD1 (6 bases). The CDR3 covers 15 residues. Trimming shortened V by 10 bases and J by 7 bases, and 24 bases separated the two germline ends. CDR1 and CDR2 from the germline V gene are ENHRY and SYGVKD. The CDR3 DNA follows: TGTGCCACCCAGGACCGGGACACCCTCGGAAATACGCAGTATTTT. This sequence encodes CATQDRDTLGNTQYF.

In this sample, this clone turned up a few times. CDR3 DNA sequence: TGTGCCAGCAGAAAAGGGGAGGGCCACACTGAAGCTTTCTTT. Amino acids: CASRKGEGHTEAFF. The chain uses TRBV2 and TRBJ1-1; TRBD1 is a possible D gene (5 bases). The CDR3 totals 14 residues. The germline V and J ends were trimmed by 6 bases and 3 bases, with 14 bases remaining between them. CDR1 and CDR2 (germline): SNHLY, FYNNEI.

CDR3 region: CATSRDLLIRNEKLFF. In nucleotides, the CDR3 is TGTGCCACCAGCAGAGATCTTTTAATACGAAACGAAAAACTGTTTTTT. The chain is built from TRBV15 and TRBJ1-4; D unresolved. The CDR3 loop spans 16 amino acids. V lost 0 bases and J lost 8, with 16 bases in between. Germline assignment: CDR1 LNHNV and CDR2 YYDKDF (reference sequence).

The genes are TRBV11-2 and TRBJ2-4; no clear D gene. V was trimmed by 2 bases and J by 0 bases, leaving 17 bases between them. The germline V gene encodes CDR1 SGHAT and CDR2 FQNNGV. The CDR3 runs 18 residues. The CDR3 nucleotides read TGTGCCAGCAGCTTATTAGGGCAGACCAGAATAGCCAAAAACATTCAGTACTTC. As protein: CASSLLGQTRIAKNIQYF.

The CDR3 bases are TGTGCCAGCAGTGAAACAGGGGAAACCGGGGAGCTGTTTTTT. Amino acids: CASSETGETGELFF. The chain carries TRBV6-4 and TRBJ2-2; TRBD1 aligns across 7 bases. Trimming at V came to 3 bases and at J to 5 bases, leaving 3 bases not matched to a gene. The germline gives CDR1 MRHNA, CDR2 SNTAGT. The CDR3 extends over 14 amino acids.

The chain combines TRBV12-5 with TRBJ1-3; 10 bases line up with TRBD1. Germline V gene lookup returns CDR1 LGHNT and CDR2 FRNRAP. The J segment lost 3 bases and the V segment lost 2 bases, leaving 10 bases of the junction unmatched. CDR3 length: 18 residues. The CDR3 protein is CASGLLHRDRGNGNTIYF. DNA of the CDR3: TGTGCTAGTGGTTTGCTGCACCGGGACAGGGGTAATGGAAACACCATATATTTT.

The chain is built from TRBV28 and TRBJ2-7; D is unresolved. This CDR3 is 13 amino acids long. Trimming removed 5 bases at V and 2 bases at J, with 10 bases between. CDR1 and CDR2 from the germline V gene are MDHEN and SYDVKM. This CDR3 reads CASSPSTTYEQYF. The CDR3 nucleotides are TGTGCCAGCAGTCCATCCACAACCTACGAGCAGTACTTC.

The gene calls are TRBV30 and TRBJ1-5, with no clear D. The CDR3 contains 14 residues. CDR1 is GTSNPN and CDR2 is SVGIG in the germline V gene (reference sequence). With 0 bases removed from V and 2 bases from J, the gap between germline ends came to 8 bases. CDR3 coding DNA: TGTGCCTGGAGTGTAACCGGGGGCAATCAGCCCCAGCATTTT. This encodes CAWSVTGGNQPQHF.

V is TRBV7-2 and J is TRBJ1-1, with D unclear. V was cut by 5 bases and J by 4 bases, with 17 bases left in between. This CDR3 is built from 15 residues. Per the germline V gene, CDR1 is SGHTA and CDR2 is FQGNSA. The CDR3 nucleotides read TGTGCCAGCAGCCGCAGACCTGTAATATCCACTGAAGCTTTCTTT. Translated, it gives CASSRRPVISTEAFF.

This chain connects TRBV7-3 to TRBJ2-2; 7 bases align to TRBD1. The CDR3 covers 15 residues. Germline values: CDR1 SGHTA, CDR2 FQGTGA. With V trimmed by 0 bases and J by 5 bases, 3 bases remained unmatched. In DNA form, the CDR3 reads TGTGCCAGCAGCTTAACAGGGGGCAGTACCGGGGAGCTGTTTTTT. Its protein is CASSLTGGSTGELFF. Variable domain in full (rest from reference TRBV7-3 and TRBJ2-2): GAGVSQTPSNKVTEKGKYVELRCDPISGHTALYWYRQSLGQGPEFLIYFQGTGAADDSGLPNDRFFAVRPEGSVSTLKIQRTERGDSAVYLCASSLTGGSTGELFFGEGSRLTVL.

The J gene is TRBJ2-4, the V gene TRBV7-3, with 8 bases fitting TRBD2. In germline, CDR1 is SGHTA, CDR2 FQGTGA. J was trimmed by 0 bases and V by 5 bases; bases with no gene match: 6. This CDR3 spans 16 amino acids. The CDR3 DNA sequence: TGTGCCAGCAGCGCCCGGACTAGCTTAGCCAAAAACATTCAGTACTTC. Its translation is CASSARTSLAKNIQYF.

V usage is TRBV30 and J usage is TRBJ2-1; 13 nucleotides line up with TRBD2. The CDR3 has 14 residues. Germline V gene lookup returns CDR1 GTSNPN and CDR2 SVGIG (reference sequence). The junction had 4 bases not matched to a gene; V was cut back by 4 bases and J by 7 bases. The CDR3 DNA is TGTGCCTGGAAAGGACTAGCGGGAGTGAATGAGCAGTTCTTC. Translated, it gives CAWKGLAGVNEQFF.

The table lists this clone with a few counts. The chain uses TRBV2 and TRBJ1-5, with a weak D call TRBD1 (5 bases). The CDR3 covers 15 residues. CDR1 is SNHLY and CDR2 is FYNNEI in the germline V gene. Trimming left V 6 bases short and J 6 bases short, with 18 bases between. CDR3: CASRGMNGAGQPQHF. The DNA of the CDR3 is TGTGCCAGCAGGGGGATGAACGGGGCTGGTCAGCCCCAGCATTTT.

This clone has more than one count but fewer than ten. This sequence joins TRBV19 and TRBJ2-7; TRBD1 matches at 7 bases. The CDR3 covers 14 residues. The germline gives CDR1 LNHDA, CDR2 SQIVND (reference sequence). V gave up 5 bases and J gave up 3 bases; unmatched junction bases: 7. CDR3 bases: TGTGCCAGTAGTCCGTGGGACAGTAGCTACGAGCAGTACTTC. The encoded protein is CASSPWDSSYEQYF.

The chain combines TRBV11-1 with TRBJ2-3, with D maybe TRBD2 (6 bases). This CDR3 has 12 amino acids. The V gene's germline CDR1 is SGHAT and CDR2 FQDESV (reference sequence). Trimming cost V 6 bases and J 2 bases, with 6 bases left between them. This CDR3 is CASRRDTDTQYF. DNA for the CDR3: TGTGCCAGCAGGCGGGACACAGATACGCAGTATTTT.

The CDR3 coding sequence is TGTGCCAGCAGCTTAGCGGGAGCTAGAAATGAGCAGTTCTTC. This translates into CASSLAGARNEQFF. V and J are TRBV7-8 and TRBJ2-1, with D tentatively TRBD2 (5 bases). The germline V and J ends were trimmed by 0 bases and 7 bases, with 10 bases remaining between them. The length of the CDR3 is 14 residues. Germline values: CDR1 SGHVS, CDR2 FQNEAQ.

The chain has TRBV4-2 and TRBJ2-1; 9 bases map to TRBD2. V trimming: 1 base; J trimming: 8 bases; junction bases outside the gene matches: 3. The germline V gene encodes CDR1 LGHNA and CDR2 YNFKEQ. This CDR3 contains 14 residues. Here the CDR3 reads CASSQASGKDEQFF. CDR3 sequence (DNA): TGTGCCAGCAGCCAAGCTAGCGGGAAAGATGAGCAGTTCTTC.

The chain links TRBV5-1 to TRBJ2-1; D remains ambiguous. V shed 5 bases and J shed 6 bases, with 9 bases lying between them. The germline gives CDR1 SGHRS, CDR2 YFSETQ. The CDR3 spans 12 residues. Here the CDR3 reads CASRDLINEQFF. The CDR3 region has the DNA TGCGCCAGCAGAGACCTGATCAATGAGCAGTTCTTC. The whole variable domain, filled in from reference TRBV5-1 and TRBJ2-1, reads KAGVTQTPRYLIKTRGQQVTLSCSPISGHRSVSWYQQTPGQGLQFLFEYFSETQRNKGNFPGRFSGRQFSNSRSEMNVSTLELGDSALYLCASRDLINEQFFGPGTRLTVL.

This clone was observed a single time. V and J are TRBV5-1 and TRBJ1-1, with D maybe TRBD1 (6 bases). This CDR3 spans 15 amino acids. V lost 4 bases and J 2 bases, leaving 15 bases between the germline ends. Per germline, CDR1 SGHRS and CDR2 YFSETQ. The CDR3 reads CASSLGDRINTEAFF. In DNA form, the CDR3 reads TGCGCCAGCAGCCTGGGCGACAGGATTAACACTGAAGCTTTCTTT.

This clone was detected only once. This chain's CDR3 is CASSPPGRARDSPLHF. As DNA, the CDR3 is TGTGCCAGCTCACCACCCGGCAGGGCTAGAGATTCACCCCTCCACTTT. The chain uses TRBV18 and TRBJ1-6; D perhaps matches TRBD1 (5 bases). Germline assignment: CDR1 KGHSH and CDR2 LQKENI. Trimming removed 0 bases from V and 8 bases from J, with 14 bases in between. CDR3 length equals 16 residues.

The V and J genes are TRBV5-1 and TRBJ2-2; TRBD2 matches at 11 bases. This CDR3 has 16 residues. Germline CDR1 reads SGHRS; CDR2 reads YFSETQ. The J segment lost 2 bases and the V segment lost 4 bases, leaving 4 bases of the junction unmatched. The chain's CDR3 is CASSPGLAVNTGELFF. The CDR3 DNA sequence: TGCGCCAGCAGCCCGGGACTAGCGGTAAACACCGGGGAGCTGTTTTTT.